The T cell receptor beta chain described here comes from a study of CD4 T cells in relation to SARS-CoV-2 and coronaviruses. Per the germline V gene, CDR1 is GTSNPN and CDR2 is SVGIG (reference sequence). CDR3 length: 16 amino acids. V gave up 5 bases and J gave up 3 bases, with 20 bases separating them. This clone was counted a single time. TCRdb keeps only in-frame clones here, not all; method: immunoSEQ multiplex PCR. The sample includes approximately 37,000 clones, 70% to 90% seen only once; the top ten take roughly 3.2%. Sequenced sample: memory CD4+ T cells from PBMCs. This TCR was sampled from an adult with COVID-19. The genes are TRBV30 and TRBJ2-4; D may be TRBD1 or TRBD2 (5 bases each). The DNA of the CDR3 is TGTGCCTGGGCACTCCGGGTTCCTGGGGGCAAAAACATTCAGTACTTC. It yields the protein CAWALRVPGGKNIQYF.